Given below is one TCR beta chain in context. Unmatched junction bases numbered 14, after V lost 0 bases and J lost 4 bases. The CDR3 extends over 18 amino acids. Germline CDR1 and CDR2: GTSNPN and SVGIG (reference sequence). Per the original methods: Counts of nucleated cells, estimated from reference gene primer amplification, were obtained. The data were produced by immunoSEQ multiplex PCR, yet TCRdb's version contains in-frame clones alone and is incomplete. The V and J calls and the clone size are those of that table, but D and trimming were determined from the DNA. This sample has roughly 150,000 clones, with around 87% found just once. The data are from a study of blood T cell repertoires in COVID-19. Study in general: Researchers got acute and convalescent COVID-19 samples from the United States, Italy and Spain. The analysed material was cDNA or gDNA that came from T cells, B-cell-depleted T cells, or PBMCs.

Sequenced: peripheral blood. The TCR comes from a human donor in a cohort sampled during active COVID-19. The chain carries TRBV30 and TRBJ2-5, with 10 bases that match TRBD2. The CDR3 protein is CAWSVGALAGAPGETQYF. The CDR3 bases are TGTGCCTGGAGTGTAGGAGCGCTAGCGGGAGCCCCGGGAGAGACCCAGTACTTC.